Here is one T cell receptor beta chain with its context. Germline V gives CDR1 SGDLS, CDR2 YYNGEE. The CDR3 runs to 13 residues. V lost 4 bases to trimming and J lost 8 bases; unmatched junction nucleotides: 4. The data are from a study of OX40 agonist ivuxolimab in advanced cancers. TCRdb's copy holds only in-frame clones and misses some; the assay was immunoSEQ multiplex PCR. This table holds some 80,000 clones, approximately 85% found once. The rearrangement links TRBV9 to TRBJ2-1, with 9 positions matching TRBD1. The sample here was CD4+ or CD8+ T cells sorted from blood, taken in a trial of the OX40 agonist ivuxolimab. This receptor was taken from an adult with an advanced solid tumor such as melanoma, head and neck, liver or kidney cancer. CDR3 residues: CASSSWDRDEQFF. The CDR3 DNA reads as TGTGCCAGCAGCTCCTGGGACAGGGATGAGCAGTTCTTC.